The present T cell receptor beta chain was sequenced within a study of blood T cell repertoires in COVID-19. Whole-study context: Nucleic acid was either cDNA or gDNA, and it came from T cells, B-cell-depleted T cells, or PBMCs.

This clone is deemed medium-sized. In assigning cohorts, the study relied on participant-reported clinical history. Two consecutive negative NP/OP PCR tests, clearance, or resolved symptoms defined Cohort 3 recovery. V lost 6 bases and J lost 13, with 22 bases in between. The germline gives CDR1 MNHEY, CDR2 SVGAGI. The CDR3 runs to 14 residues. Sequencing was performed with immunoSEQ multiplex PCR; in TCRdb, only in-frame clones are kept and a portion is missing. The sample lists about 370,000 clones; roughly 91% were seen once. This chain uses TRBV6-5 with TRBJ1-3, with D possibly being TRBD1 (6 bases). Sequenced input: PBMCs or T cells enriched from blood (not recorded which). The sequence was collected from a woman younger than 45 who had recovered from COVID-19. The CDR3 DNA is TGTGCCAGCAGGCACAGGGTTCTCTCTGCCCCAATATATTTT. It encodes CASRHRVLSAPIYF.